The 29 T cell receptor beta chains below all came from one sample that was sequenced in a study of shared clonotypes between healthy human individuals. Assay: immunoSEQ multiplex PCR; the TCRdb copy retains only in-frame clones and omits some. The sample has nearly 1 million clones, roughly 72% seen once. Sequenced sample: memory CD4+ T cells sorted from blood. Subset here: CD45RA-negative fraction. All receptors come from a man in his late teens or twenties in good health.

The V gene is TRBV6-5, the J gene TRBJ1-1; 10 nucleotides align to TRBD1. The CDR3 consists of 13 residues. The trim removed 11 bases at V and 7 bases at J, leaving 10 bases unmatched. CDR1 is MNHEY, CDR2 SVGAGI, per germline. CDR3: CAGQDRGGNEAFF. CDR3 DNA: TGTGCCGGTCAGGACAGGGGGGGCAATGAAGCTTTCTTT.

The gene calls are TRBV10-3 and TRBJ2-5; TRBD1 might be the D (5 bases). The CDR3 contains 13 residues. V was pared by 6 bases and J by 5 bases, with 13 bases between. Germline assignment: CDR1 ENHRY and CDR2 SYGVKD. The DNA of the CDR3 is TGTGCCATCAGCCTTCAGGGTTTTGAGACCCAGTACTTC. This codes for CAISLQGFETQYF.

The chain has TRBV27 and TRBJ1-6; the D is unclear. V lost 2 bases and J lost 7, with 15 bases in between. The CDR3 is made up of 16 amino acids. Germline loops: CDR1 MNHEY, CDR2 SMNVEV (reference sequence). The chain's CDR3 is CASSLAGRLANSPLHF. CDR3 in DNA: TGTGCCAGCAGTTTAGCGGGTAGGCTTGCGAATTCACCCCTCCACTTT.

As DNA, the CDR3 is TGTGCCAGCAGCTTAGGGACAGGGTCCACAGATACGCAGTATTTT. Translating gives CASSLGTGSTDTQYF. The V and J genes are TRBV7-8 and TRBJ2-3, with TRBD1 matching 8 bases. The CDR3 sequence is 15 residues long. CDR1 and CDR2 from the germline V gene are SGHVS and FQNEAQ. J gave up 2 bases and V 1 base, and 2 bases lay outside the gene matches.

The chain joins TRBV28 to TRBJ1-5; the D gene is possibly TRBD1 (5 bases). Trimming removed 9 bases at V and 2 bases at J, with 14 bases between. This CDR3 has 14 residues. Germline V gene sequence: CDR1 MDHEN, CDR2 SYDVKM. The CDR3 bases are TGTGCCAGTCTCGGACGAGGGGGCAATCAGCCCCAGCATTTT. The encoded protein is CASLGRGGNQPQHF.

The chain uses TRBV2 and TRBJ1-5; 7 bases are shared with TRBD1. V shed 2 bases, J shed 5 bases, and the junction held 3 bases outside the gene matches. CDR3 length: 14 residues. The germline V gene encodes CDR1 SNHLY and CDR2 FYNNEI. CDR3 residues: CASSEQTGHQPQHF. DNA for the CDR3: TGTGCCAGCAGTGAACAGACAGGGCATCAGCCCCAGCATTTT.

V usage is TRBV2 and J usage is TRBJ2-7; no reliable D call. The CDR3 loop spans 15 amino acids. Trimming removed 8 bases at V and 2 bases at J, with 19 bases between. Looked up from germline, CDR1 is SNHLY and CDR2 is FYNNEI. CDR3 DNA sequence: TGTGCCAGCTTAAGACTCGCGGTAACCCCCTACGAGCAGTACTTC. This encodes CASLRLAVTPYEQYF.

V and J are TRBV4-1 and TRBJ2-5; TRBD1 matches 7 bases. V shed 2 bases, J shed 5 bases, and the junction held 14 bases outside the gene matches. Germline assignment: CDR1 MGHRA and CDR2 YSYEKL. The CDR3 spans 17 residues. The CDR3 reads CASSQIGTVFYGETQYF. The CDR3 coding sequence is TGCGCCAGCAGCCAAATCGGGACAGTGTTCTATGGGGAGACCCAGTACTTC.

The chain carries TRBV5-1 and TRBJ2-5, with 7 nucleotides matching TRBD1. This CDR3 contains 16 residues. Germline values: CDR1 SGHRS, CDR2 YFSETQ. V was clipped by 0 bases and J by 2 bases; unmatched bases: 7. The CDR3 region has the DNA TGCGCCAGCAGCTTGGGCCCAACAGGGGAACAAGAGACCCAGTACTTC. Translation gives CASSLGPTGEQETQYF.

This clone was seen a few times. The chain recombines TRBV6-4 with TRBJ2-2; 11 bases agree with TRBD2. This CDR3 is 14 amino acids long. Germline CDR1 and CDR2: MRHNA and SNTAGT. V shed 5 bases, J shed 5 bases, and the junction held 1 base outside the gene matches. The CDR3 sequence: CASSLAGGTGELFF. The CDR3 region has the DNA TGTGCCAGCAGTCTAGCGGGGGGAACCGGGGAGCTGTTTTTT.

CDR3 loop: CASSISSLKGETQYF. The CDR3 DNA is TGTGCCAGTAGTATCTCCTCACTGAAGGGGGAGACCCAGTACTTC. The rearrangement joins TRBV19 to TRBJ2-5, with a weak D call TRBD1 (5 bases). V lost 3 bases, J lost 5 bases, and 16 bases lay in between. The CDR3 runs to 15 residues. From germline, CDR1 is LNHDA and CDR2 SQIVND (reference sequence).

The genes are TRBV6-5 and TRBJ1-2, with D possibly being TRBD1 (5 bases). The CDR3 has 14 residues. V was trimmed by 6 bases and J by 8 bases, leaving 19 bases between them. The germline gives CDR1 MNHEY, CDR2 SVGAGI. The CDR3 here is CASSREVRAEGYTF. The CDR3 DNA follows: TGTGCCAGCAGCAGGGAGGTCAGGGCGGAGGGCTACACCTTC.

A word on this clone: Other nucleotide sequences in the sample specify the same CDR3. The CDR3 reads CASSLQVEAFF. CDR3 sequence (DNA): TGTGCCAGCAGCTTACAAGTTGAAGCTTTCTTT. This chain uses TRBV7-9 with TRBJ1-1; D is uncertain. CDR1 is SEHNR and CDR2 is FQNEAQ in the germline V gene (reference sequence). This CDR3 has 11 residues. Trimming shortened V by 2 bases and J by 7 bases, and 5 bases separated the two germline ends.

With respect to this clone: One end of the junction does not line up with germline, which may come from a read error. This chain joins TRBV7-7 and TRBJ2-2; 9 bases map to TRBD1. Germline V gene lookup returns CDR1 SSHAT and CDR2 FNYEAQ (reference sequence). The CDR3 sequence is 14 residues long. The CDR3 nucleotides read TGTGCTAGCAGCTTGGGACAGGGCATCGGGGAGCTGTTTTTT. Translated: CASSLGQGIGELFF.

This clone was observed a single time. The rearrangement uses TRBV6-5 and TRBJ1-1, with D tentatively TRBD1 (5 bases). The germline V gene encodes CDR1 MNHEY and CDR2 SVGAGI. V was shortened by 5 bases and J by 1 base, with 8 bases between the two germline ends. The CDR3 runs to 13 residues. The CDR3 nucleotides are TGTGCCAGCAGTCTGGGGCCGAACACTGAAGCTTTCTTT. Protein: CASSLGPNTEAFF.

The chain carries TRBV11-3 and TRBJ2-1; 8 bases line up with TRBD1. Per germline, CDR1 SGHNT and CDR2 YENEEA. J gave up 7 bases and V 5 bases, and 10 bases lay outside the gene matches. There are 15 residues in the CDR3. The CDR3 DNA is TGTGCCAGCAGCGAAACAGGGGGAGGATGGAATGAGCAGTTCTTC. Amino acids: CASSETGGGWNEQFF.

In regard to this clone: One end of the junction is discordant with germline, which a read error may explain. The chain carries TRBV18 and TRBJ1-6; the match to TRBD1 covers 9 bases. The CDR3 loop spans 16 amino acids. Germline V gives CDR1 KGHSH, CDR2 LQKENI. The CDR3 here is CASSLRTGENKSPLHF. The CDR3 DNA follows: TGTGCCAGCTCACTCCGGACAGGGGAGAATAAGTCACCCCTCCACTTT.

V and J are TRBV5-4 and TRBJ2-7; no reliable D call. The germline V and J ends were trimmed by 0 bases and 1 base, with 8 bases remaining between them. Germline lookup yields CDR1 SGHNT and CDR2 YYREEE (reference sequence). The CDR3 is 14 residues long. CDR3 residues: CASSLGVQSYEQYF. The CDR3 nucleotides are TGTGCCAGCAGCTTGGGGGTCCAGTCCTACGAGCAGTACTTC.

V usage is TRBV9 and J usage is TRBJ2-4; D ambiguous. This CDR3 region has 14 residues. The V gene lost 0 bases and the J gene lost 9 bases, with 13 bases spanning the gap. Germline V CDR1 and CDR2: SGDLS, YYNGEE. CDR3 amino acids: CASSVVDSFGIQYF. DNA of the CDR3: TGTGCCAGCAGCGTAGTCGACTCTTTTGGCATTCAGTACTTC.

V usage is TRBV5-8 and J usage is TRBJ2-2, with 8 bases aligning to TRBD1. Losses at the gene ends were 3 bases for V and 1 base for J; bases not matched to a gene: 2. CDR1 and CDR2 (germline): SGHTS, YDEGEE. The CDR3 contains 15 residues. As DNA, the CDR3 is TGTGCCAGCAGCTGGGGGACAGGGAACACCGGGGAGCTGTTTTTT. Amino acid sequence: CASSWGTGNTGELFF.

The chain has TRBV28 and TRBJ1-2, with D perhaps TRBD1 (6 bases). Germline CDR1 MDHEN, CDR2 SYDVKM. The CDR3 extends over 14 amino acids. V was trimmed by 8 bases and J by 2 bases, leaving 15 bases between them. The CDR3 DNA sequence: TGTGCCAGCCTGGACAGCCCAGGGAACTATGGCTACACCTTC. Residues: CASLDSPGNYGYTF.

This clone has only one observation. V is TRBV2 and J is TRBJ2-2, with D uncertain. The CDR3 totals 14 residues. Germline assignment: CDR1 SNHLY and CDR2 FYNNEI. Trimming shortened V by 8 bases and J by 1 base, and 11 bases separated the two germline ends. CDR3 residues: CASGMFQNTGELFF. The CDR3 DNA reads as TGTGCCAGCGGGATGTTCCAGAACACCGGGGAGCTGTTTTTT.

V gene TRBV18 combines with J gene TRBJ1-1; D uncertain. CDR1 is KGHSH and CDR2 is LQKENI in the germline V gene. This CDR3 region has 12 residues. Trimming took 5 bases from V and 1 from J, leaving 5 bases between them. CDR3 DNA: TGTGCCAGCTCATCAGGGAACACTGAAGCTTTCTTT. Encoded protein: CASSSGNTEAFF.

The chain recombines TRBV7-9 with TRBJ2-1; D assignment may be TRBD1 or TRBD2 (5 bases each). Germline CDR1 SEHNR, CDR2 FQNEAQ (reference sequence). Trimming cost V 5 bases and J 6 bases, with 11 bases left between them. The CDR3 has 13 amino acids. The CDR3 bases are TGTGCCAGCAGCCACGGGACCGTCAATGAGCAGTTCTTC. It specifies CASSHGTVNEQFF.

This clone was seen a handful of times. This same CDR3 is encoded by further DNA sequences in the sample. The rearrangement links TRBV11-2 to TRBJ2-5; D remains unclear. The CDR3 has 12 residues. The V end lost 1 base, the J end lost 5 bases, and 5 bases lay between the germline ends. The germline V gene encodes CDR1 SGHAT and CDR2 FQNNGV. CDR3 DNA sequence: TGTGCCAGCAGCTTAGTGGGTGAGACCCAGTACTTC. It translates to CASSLVGETQYF.

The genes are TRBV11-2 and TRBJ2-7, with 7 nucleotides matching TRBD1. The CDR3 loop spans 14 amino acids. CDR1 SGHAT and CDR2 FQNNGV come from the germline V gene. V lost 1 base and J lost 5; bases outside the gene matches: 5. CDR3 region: CASSLGQGVHEQYF. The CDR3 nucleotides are TGTGCCAGCAGCTTAGGACAGGGTGTACACGAGCAGTACTTC.

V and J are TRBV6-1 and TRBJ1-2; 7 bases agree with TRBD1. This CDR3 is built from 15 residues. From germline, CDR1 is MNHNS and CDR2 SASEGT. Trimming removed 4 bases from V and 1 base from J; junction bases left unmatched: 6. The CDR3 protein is CASSATTGNNYGYTF. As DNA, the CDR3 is TGTGCCAGCAGTGCCACGACAGGGAATAACTATGGCTACACCTTC.

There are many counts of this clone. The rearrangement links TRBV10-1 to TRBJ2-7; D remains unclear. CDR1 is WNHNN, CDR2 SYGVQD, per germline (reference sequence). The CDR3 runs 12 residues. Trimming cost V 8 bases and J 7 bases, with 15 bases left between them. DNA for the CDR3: TGCGCCAGCGGCGACCAGTTCGGGGAGCAGTACTTC. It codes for CASGDQFGEQYF.

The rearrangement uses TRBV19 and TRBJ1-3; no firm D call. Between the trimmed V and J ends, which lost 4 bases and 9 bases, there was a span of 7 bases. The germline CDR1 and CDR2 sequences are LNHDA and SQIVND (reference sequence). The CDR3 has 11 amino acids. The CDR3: CASSTLATIYF. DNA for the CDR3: TGTGCCAGTAGTACCCTAGCCACCATATATTTT. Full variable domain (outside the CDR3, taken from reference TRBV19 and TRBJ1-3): DGGITQSPKYLFRKEGQNVTLSCEQNLNHDAMYWYRQDPGQGLRLIYYSQIVNDFQKGDIAEGYSVSREKKESFPLTVTSAQKNPTAFYLCASSTLATIYFGEGSWLTVV.